Listed below are T cell receptor beta chains from one sample, sequenced in a study of cytomegalovirus exposure and HLA in healthy donors. Here immunoSEQ multiplex PCR was the method, and the copy in TCRdb shows in-frame clones only, minus some. The sample includes more than 130,000 clones, about 74% of them seen just once. Sequenced input: PBMCs. These receptors originate from a woman aged 45-65 years in good health and CMV-seronegative. Each CDR3 is given with its conserved first and last residue. The order of the fields is J gene, D gene, clone size, V gene, CDR3 protein, CDR3 DNA. The D gene is left open where the match is weak. Clone size appears in some rows only: once, few, many, or a class for an expanded clone.

>TRBJ1-1|NA|once|TRBV11-2
CASSLQRGTTEAFF
TGTGCCAGCAGCTTACAAAGGGGCACCACTGAAGCTTTCTTT
>TRBJ2-2|TRBD2|NA|TRBV2
CASNLAGAASGGELFF
TGTGCCAGCAATCTAGCGGGGGCCGCATCGGGCGGGGAGCTGTTTTTT
>TRBJ2-3|NA|NA|TRBV5-1
CASSSGGPADTQYF
TGCGCCAGCAGTTCAGGGGGGCCGGCAGATACGCAGTATTTT
>TRBJ2-4|NA|NA|TRBV25-1
CASSVTTALAKNIQYF
TGTGCCAGCAGTGTTACTACCGCTCTAGCCAAAAACATTCAGTACTTC
>TRBJ1-2|TRBD1|NA|TRBV28
CATDRDRGHGYTF
TGTGCCACTGACCGGGACAGGGGACATGGCTACACCTTC
>TRBJ1-6|NA|NA|TRBV4-3
CASSQGYSHSPLHF
TGCGCCAGCAGCCAAGGTTACAGTCATTCACCCCTCCACTTT
>TRBJ2-4|NA|NA|TRBV14
CASSQDTVQYF
TGTGCCAGCAGCCAAGATACAGTTCAGTACTTC
>TRBJ2-6|TRBD1|few|TRBV18
CASSPLGTGAGANVLTF
TGTGCCAGCTCACCTCTCGGGACAGGGGCTGGGGCCAACGTCCTGACTTTC
>TRBJ2-1|TRBD1|NA|TRBV7-6
CASSSILTGGSSYNEQFF
TGTGCCAGCAGCTCGATCCTGACAGGGGGAAGCTCCTACAATGAGCAGTTCTTC
>TRBJ2-5|NA|NA|TRBV7-9
CSSSPLAETQYF
TGTTCCAGCAGCCCCCTAGCCGAGACCCAGTACTTC
>TRBJ2-3|NA|NA|TRBV7-2
CASSLGDFRTDTQYF
TGTGCCAGCAGCTTAGGGGACTTTCGCACAGATACGCAGTATTTT
>TRBJ2-3|NA|NA|TRBV5-6
CASSLALQGSTDTQYF
TGTGCCAGCAGCTTGGCCCTACAGGGAAGCACAGATACGCAGTATTTT
>TRBJ2-7|TRBD1|NA|TRBV28
CASSIPGGPYEQYF
TGTGCCAGCAGTATACCAGGGGGCCCCTACGAGCAGTACTTC
>TRBJ2-1|TRBD2|NA|TRBV9
CASSSRLAWDSYNEQFF
TGTGCCAGCAGCTCCCGACTAGCTTGGGACTCCTACAATGAGCAGTTCTTC
>TRBJ2-2|NA|NA|TRBV2
CASSEALPRPENTGELFF
TGTGCCAGCAGTGAAGCGCTTCCCAGGCCTGAGAACACCGGGGAGCTGTTTTTT
>TRBJ1-3|NA|NA|TRBV10-3
CAIQTNSGNTIYF
TGTGCCATCCAGACTAACTCTGGAAACACCATATATTTT
>TRBJ1-2|TRBD1|NA|TRBV6-1
CASRGTGGLSYGYTF
TGTGCCAGCAGGGGGACAGGGGGTTTATCCTATGGCTACACCTTC
>TRBJ1-1|NA|NA|TRBV2
CASSYTQGAFF
TGTGCCAGCAGTTATACGCAGGGAGCTTTCTTT
>TRBJ2-3|TRBD2|NA|TRBV7-9
CASSLGASGGTDTQYF
TGTGCCAGCAGCTTAGGTGCTAGCGGGGGTACAGATACGCAGTATTTT
>TRBJ2-3|TRBD2|NA|TRBV5-1
CASSDGGLAGITDTQYF
TGCGCCAGCTCGGACGGGGGGCTAGCGGGGATCACAGATACGCAGTATTTT